This T cell receptor beta chain was documented in a study of cytomegalovirus exposure and HLA in healthy donors. Primers included in the PCR were 60 Vbeta and 13 Jbeta primers. The protocol was immunoSEQ multiplex PCR, while the TCRdb copy is restricted to in-frame clones and leaves out a portion. The data hold some 200,000 clones, with about 13% observed a single time. Findings and caveats of the study: It was reportedly the case that the classifier diagnosed cytomegalovirus status with high specificity and sensitivity.

CDR3 size: 16 residues. Trimming took 7 bases from V and 0 from J, leaving 13 bases between them. Germline CDR1 is MRHNA and CDR2 is SNTAGT. As for this clone: As yet, its antigen is unknown.

Sequenced input: PBMCs. The clonotype comes from a man aged 45-60 years in good health and CMV-seropositive. The chain recombines TRBV6-4 with TRBJ1-6; D uncertain. The CDR3 is CASKDSVFSYNSPLHF. Here the CDR3 DNA reads TGTGCCAGCAAAGATTCGGTTTTCTCCTATAATTCACCCCTCCACTTT.